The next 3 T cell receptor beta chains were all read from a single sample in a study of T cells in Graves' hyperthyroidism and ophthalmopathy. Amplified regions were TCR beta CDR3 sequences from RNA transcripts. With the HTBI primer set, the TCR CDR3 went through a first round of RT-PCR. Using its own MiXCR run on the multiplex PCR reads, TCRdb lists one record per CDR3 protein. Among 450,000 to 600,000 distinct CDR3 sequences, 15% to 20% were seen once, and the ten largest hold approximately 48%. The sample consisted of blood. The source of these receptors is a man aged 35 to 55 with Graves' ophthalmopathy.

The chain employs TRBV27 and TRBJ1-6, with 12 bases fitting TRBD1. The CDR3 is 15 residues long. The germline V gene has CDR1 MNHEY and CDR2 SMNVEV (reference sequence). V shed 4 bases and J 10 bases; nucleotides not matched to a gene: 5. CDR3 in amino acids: CASSWGTGGSSPLHF. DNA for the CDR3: TGTGCCAGCAGTTGGGGGACAGGGGGCAGCTCACCCCTCCACTTT.

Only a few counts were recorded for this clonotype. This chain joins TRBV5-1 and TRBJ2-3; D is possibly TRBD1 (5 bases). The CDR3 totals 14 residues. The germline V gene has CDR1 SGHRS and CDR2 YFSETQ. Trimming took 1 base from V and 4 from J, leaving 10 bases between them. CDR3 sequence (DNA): TGCGCCAGCAGCTTGAGACAGAATTCAGATACGCAGTATTTT. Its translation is CASSLRQNSDTQYF.

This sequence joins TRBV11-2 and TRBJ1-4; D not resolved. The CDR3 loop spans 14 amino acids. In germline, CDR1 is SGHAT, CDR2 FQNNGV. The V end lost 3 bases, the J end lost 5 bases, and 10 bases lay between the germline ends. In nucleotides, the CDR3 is TGTGCCAGCAGCTTTAACCCAGGAAATGAAAAACTGTTTTTT. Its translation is CASSFNPGNEKLFF.